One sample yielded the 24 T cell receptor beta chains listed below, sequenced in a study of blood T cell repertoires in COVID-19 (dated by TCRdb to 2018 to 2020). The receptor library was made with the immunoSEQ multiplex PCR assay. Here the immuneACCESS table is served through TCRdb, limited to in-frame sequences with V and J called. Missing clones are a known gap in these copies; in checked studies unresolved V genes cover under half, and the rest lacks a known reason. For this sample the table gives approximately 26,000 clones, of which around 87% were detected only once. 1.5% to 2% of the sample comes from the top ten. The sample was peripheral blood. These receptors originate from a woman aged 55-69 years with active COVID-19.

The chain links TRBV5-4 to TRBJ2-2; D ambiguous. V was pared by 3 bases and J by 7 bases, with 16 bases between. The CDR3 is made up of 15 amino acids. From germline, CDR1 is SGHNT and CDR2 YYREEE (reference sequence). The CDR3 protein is CASSSDPTTFGELFF. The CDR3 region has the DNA TGTGCCAGCAGCTCAGATCCCACTACCTTCGGGGAGCTGTTTTTT.

DNA for the CDR3: TGTGCCAGTAGTATAGAACAACAGGGAACCTTCCCCCAGCATTTT. It codes for CASSIEQQGTFPQHF. The chain links TRBV19 to TRBJ1-5, with D maybe TRBD1 (6 bases). The CDR3 spans 15 residues. Trimming removed 0 bases at V and 10 bases at J, with 16 bases between. Per the germline V gene, CDR1 is LNHDA and CDR2 is SQIVND (reference sequence). The variable domain in full, with the rest retrieved from reference TRBV19 and TRBJ1-5, is DGGITQSPKYLFRKEGQNVTLSCEQNLNHDAMYWYRQDPGQGLRLIYYSQIVNDFQKGDIAEGYSVSREKKESFPLTVTSAQKNPTAFYLCASSIEQQGTFPQHFGDGTRLSIL.

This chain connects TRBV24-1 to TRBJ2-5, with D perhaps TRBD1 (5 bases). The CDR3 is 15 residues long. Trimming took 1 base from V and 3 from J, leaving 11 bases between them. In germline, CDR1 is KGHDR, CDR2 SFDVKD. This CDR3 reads CATSDLGAAEETQYF. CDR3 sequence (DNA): TGTGCCACCAGTGATTTAGGGGCCGCAGAAGAGACCCAGTACTTC.

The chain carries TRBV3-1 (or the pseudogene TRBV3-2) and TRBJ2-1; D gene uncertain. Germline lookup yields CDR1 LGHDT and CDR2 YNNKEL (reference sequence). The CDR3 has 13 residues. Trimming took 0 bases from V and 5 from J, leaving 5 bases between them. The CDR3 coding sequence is TGTGCCAGCAGCCAAGATGTCAACAATGAGCAGTTCTTC. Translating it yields CASSQDVNNEQFF.

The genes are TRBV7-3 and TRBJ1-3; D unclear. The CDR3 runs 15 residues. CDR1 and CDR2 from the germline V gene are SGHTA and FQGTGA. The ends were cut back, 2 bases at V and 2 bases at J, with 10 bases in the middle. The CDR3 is CASSLLPPPGNTIYF. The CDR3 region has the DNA TGTGCCAGCAGCTTACTTCCTCCCCCTGGAAACACCATATATTTT.

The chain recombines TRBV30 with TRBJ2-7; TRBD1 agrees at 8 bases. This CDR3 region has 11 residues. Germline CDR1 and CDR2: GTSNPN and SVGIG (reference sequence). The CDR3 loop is CGAGGYYEQYF. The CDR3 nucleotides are TGTGGGGCAGGGGGCTACTACGAGCAGTACTTC.

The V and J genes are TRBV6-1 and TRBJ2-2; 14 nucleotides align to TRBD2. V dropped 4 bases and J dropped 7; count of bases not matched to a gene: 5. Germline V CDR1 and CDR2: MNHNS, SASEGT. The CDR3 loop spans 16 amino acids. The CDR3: CASSGTSGRLGGELFF. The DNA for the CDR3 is TGTGCCAGCAGTGGGACTAGCGGGAGGCTCGGCGGGGAGCTGTTTTTT.

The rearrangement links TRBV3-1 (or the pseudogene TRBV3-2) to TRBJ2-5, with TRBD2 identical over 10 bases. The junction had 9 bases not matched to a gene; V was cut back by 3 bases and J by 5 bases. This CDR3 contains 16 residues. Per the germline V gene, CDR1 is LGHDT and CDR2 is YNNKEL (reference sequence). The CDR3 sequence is CASSQASGRASETQYF. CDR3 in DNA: TGTGCCAGCAGCCAGGCCAGCGGGAGGGCCAGTGAGACCCAGTACTTC.

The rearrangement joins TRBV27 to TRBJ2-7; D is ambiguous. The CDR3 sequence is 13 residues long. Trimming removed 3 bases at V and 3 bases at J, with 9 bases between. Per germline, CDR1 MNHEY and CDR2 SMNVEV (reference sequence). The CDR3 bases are TGTGCCAGCAGTTTGGGCCCGCGCTACGAGCAGTACTTC. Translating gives CASSLGPRYEQYF.

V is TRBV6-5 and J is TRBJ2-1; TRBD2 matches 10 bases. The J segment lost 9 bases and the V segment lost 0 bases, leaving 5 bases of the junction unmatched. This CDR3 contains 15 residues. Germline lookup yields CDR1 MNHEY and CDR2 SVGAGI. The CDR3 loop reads CASSYSAGGPGEQFF. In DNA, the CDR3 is TGTGCCAGCAGTTACTCAGCGGGAGGGCCTGGTGAGCAGTTCTTC.

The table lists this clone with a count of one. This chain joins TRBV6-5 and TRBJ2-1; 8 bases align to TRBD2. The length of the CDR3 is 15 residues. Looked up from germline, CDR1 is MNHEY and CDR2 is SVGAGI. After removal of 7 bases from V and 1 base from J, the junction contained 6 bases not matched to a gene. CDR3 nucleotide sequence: TGTGCCAGCATCAGCGGGAGCGCATCCTACAATGAGCAGTTCTTC. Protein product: CASISGSASYNEQFF.

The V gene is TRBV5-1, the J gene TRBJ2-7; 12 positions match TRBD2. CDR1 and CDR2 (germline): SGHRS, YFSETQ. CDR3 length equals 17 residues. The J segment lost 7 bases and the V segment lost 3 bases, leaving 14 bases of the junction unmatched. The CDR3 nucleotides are TGCGCCAGCAGCTCCGGACTAGCGGGACTTGCCCGGGGGGAGCAGTACTTC. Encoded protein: CASSSGLAGLARGEQYF. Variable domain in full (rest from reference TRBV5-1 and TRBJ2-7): KAGVTQTPRYLIKTRGQQVTLSCSPISGHRSVSWYQQTPGQGLQFLFEYFSETQRNKGNFPGRFSGRQFSNSRSEMNVSTLELGDSALYLCASSSGLAGLARGEQYFGPGTRLTVT.

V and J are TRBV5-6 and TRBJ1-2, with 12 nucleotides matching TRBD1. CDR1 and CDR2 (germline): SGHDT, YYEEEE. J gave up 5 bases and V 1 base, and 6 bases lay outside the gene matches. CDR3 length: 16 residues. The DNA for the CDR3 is TGTGCCAGCAGCTTGAGCGGGACAGGGGGCTTGTATGGCTACACCTTC. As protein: CASSLSGTGGLYGYTF.

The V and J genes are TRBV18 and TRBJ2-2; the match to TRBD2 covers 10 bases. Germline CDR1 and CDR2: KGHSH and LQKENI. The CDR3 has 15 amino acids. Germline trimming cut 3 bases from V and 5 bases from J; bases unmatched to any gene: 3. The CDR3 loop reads CASSPGTSATGELFF. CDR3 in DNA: TGTGCCAGCTCACCGGGGACTAGCGCTACCGGGGAGCTGTTTTTT.

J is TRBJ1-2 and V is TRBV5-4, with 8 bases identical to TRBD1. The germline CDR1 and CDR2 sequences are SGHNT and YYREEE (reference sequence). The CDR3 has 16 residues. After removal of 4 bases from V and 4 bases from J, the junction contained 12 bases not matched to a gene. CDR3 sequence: CASSQSRTGSPYGYTF. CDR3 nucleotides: TGTGCCAGCAGCCAATCACGGACAGGGAGTCCCTATGGCTACACCTTC.

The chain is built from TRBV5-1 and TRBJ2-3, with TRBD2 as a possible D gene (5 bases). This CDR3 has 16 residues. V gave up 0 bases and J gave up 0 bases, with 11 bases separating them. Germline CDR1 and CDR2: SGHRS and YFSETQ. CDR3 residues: CASSLGEVASTDTQYF. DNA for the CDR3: TGCGCCAGCAGCTTGGGTGAGGTAGCGAGCACAGATACGCAGTATTTT.

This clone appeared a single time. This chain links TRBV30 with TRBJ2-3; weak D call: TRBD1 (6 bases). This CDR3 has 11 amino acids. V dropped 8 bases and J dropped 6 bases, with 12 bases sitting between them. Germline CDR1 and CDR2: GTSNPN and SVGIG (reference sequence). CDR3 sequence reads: CARGRGDTQYF. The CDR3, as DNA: TGTGCCCGGGGAAGGGGGGATACGCAGTATTTT.

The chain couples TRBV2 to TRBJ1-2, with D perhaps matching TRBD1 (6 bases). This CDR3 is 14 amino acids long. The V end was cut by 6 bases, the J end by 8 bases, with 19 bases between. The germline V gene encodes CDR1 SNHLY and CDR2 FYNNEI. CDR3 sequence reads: CASRVDRSLLGYTF. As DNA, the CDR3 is TGTGCCAGCAGGGTAGACAGGTCCCTATTGGGCTACACCTTC.

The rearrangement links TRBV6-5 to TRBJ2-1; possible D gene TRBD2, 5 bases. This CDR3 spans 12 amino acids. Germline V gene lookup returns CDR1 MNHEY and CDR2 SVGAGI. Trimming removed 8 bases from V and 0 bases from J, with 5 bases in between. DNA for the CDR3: TGTGCCAGCGGGAGCTCCTACAATGAGCAGTTCTTC. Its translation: CASGSSYNEQFF.

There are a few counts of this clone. The CDR3 reads CASSFTSGRGSTDTQYF. The CDR3 DNA sequence: TGCGCCAGCAGCTTTACTAGCGGGAGGGGGTCCACAGATACGCAGTATTTT. This rearrangement joins TRBV5-1 to TRBJ2-3, with 13 bases aligning to TRBD2. With 2 bases clipped from V and 2 bases from J, the junction kept 5 bases outside the gene matches. CDR3 length: 17 residues. Germline V lookup: CDR1 SGHRS, CDR2 YFSETQ.

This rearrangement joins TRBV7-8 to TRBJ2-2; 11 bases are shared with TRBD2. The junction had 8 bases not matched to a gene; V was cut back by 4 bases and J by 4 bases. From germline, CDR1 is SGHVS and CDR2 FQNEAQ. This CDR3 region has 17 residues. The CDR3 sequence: CASSSSDSGRATGELFF. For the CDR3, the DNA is TGTGCCAGCAGCTCTTCAGATAGCGGGAGGGCCACCGGGGAGCTGTTTTTT.

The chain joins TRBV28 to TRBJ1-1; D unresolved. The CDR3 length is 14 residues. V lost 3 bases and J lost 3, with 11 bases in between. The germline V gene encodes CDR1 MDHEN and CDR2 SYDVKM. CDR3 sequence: CASSLAGMDTEAFF. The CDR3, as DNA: TGTGCCAGCAGTTTGGCAGGAATGGACACTGAAGCTTTCTTT.

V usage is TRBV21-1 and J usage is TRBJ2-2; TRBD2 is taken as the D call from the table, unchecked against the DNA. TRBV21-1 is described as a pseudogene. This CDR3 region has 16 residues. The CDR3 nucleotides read TGTGCCAGCAGCAAAACTAGCGGAGCGAACACCGGGGAGCTGTTTTTT. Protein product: CASSKTSGANTGELFF.

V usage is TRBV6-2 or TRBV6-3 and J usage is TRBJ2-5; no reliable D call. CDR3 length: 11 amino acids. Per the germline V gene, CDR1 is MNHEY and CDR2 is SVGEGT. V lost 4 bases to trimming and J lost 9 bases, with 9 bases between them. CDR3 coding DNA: TGTGCCAGCAGTTTTTCAGGTGCCCAGTACTTC. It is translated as CASSFSGAQYF.